This is a list of T cell receptor beta chains from one sample in a study of human T cells and chemical hapten exposure. TCRdb reprocessed the RACE reads with MiXCR, giving one entry per CDR3 protein. Counted here are around 200,000 distinct CDR3 sequences, 20% to 25% occurring once; the ten biggest clones make up 2.5%. The material was whole blood, obtained in connection with sensitization to the hapten diphenylcyclopropenone (DPC). Source of these receptors: a middle-aged woman with alopecia areata. Some clones in this sample may be carry-over from other donors' samples. Both conserved end residues are trimmed from each CDR3.

>TRBJ2-2|TRBV28
ASSLRLTSLNTGELF
>TRBJ2-7|TRBV4-3
ASSQVSHLSYEQY
>TRBJ1-2|TRBV11-2
ASSLGGGGYT
>TRBJ2-5|TRBV28
ASSPLRGETQY
>TRBJ1-1|TRBV6-1
ASSEKTLMNTEAF
>TRBJ2-7|TRBV27
ASSPTTSGRGFGAEQY
>TRBJ1-6|TRBV7-2
ASNQGLSPLH
>TRBJ2-1|TRBV3-1
ASSQDGGLAVYNEQF
>TRBJ2-1|TRBV7-2
ASSPKPAAGGPNEQF
>TRBJ2-2|TRBV20-1
SVRHYTGELF
>TRBJ2-5|TRBV4-3
ASSPTGTSGPETQY
>TRBJ2-4|TRBV20-1
SLDRRNIQY
>TRBJ1-2|TRBV7-9
ASSPDLPVFT
>TRBJ2-7|TRBV7-8
ASSPVRQGKHEQY
>TRBJ2-7|TRBV2
ASRGLAGALDEQY
>TRBJ2-7|TRBV7-6
ASSLVGQEPYEQY
>TRBJ1-1|TRBV12-3/TRBV12-4
ASSGPGFDTEAF
>TRBJ2-2|TRBV20-1
SARRHLTNTGELF
>TRBJ2-1|TRBV4-1
ASSQEPYYNEQF
>TRBJ2-7|TRBV4-1
ASSTNRGYEQY
>TRBJ2-7|TRBV29-1
SVGGLTSGSPYEQY
>TRBJ2-3|TRBV7-9
ASGETTDTQY
>TRBJ2-3|TRBV29-1
SVWAGGTQY
>TRBJ2-1|TRBV25-1
ASSVAGTYNEQF
>TRBJ1-2|TRBV20-1
SARELYYGYT
>TRBJ2-7|TRBV5-1
ASSFPQGPHEQY
>TRBJ2-2|TRBV2
ASRATRSAGELF
>TRBJ1-2|TRBV29-1
SEVGTGGEGYT
>TRBJ2-6|TRBV29-1
SADVPGANVLT
>TRBJ2-5|TRBV7-7
ASSLYPLGQETQY
>TRBJ2-1|TRBV7-3
ASSLTWVQPHEQF
>TRBJ1-2|TRBV12-3/TRBV12-4
ASHRQGDYGYT
>TRBJ2-1|TRBV29-1
SFGREAAPRVQF
>TRBJ1-5|TRBV5-1
ASSFGTGDQPQH
>TRBJ2-7|TRBV10-3
AISDPSSYEQY